This T cell receptor (beta chain) is from a study of prognosis after radiotherapy for stage I lung cancer. Across the whole study: None of the patients had concurrent treatment alongside stereotactic body radiotherapy.

The germline CDR1 and CDR2 sequences are SGHKS and YYEKEE (reference sequence). This CDR3 has 14 residues. Patients were all node-negative on CT and PET/CT, lacking prior chemotherapy, radiotherapy or other malignancies. Amplification of the TCR beta CDR3 (from genomic DNA) was done by two-round multiplex PCR. Gene-specific TRBV and TRBJ primers were used in PCR round one. MiXCR, run by TCRdb on the multiplex PCR reads, gives a single entry per CDR3 protein. The sample has around 16,000 distinct CDR3 sequences, 17% seen once. As concerns this clonotype: One junction end does not reproduce the germline sequence, and a read error may be involved.

The receptor's source is a donor aged 50 or older with non-small cell lung cancer. Sequences were derived from PBMCs, sampled before or after stereotactic body radiation therapy (not recorded which). V gene TRBV5-5 combines with J gene TRBJ2-1; a possible D gene is TRBD2 (5 bases). CDR3 coding DNA: TGCGCCAGCAGCAAGGACTTGGGCTACAATGAGCAGTTCTTC. Protein product: CASSKDLGYNEQFF.